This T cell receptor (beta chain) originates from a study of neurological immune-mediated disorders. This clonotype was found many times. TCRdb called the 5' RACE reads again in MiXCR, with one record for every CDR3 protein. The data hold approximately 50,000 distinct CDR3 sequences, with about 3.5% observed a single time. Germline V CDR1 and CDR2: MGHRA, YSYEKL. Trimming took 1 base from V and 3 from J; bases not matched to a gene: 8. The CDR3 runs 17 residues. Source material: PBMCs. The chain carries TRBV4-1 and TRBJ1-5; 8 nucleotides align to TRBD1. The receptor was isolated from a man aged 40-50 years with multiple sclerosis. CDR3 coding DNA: TGCGCCAGCAGCCAAGCCAACAGGGGGGCGGACAATCAGCCCCAGCATTTT. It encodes CASSQANRGADNQPQHF.